The 13 T cell receptor beta chains listed next were all sequenced from one sample in a study of blood T cell repertoires in COVID-19 (TCRdb year 2020). The library was prepared using the immunoSEQ multiplex PCR assay. The immuneACCESS repertoire file appears here via TCRdb, limited to in-frame rearrangements. These files lack a portion of the clones; in checked studies, under half of the deficit traces to unresolved V genes, and the cause of the others is not known. The sample yields 290,000 or so clones; about 89% were counted once. The ten largest clones capture roughly 3% of the sample. Source material: PBMCs or T cells enriched from blood (not recorded which). These receptors originate from a woman aged 18 to 35 who had recovered from COVID-19.

The chain has TRBV29-1 and TRBJ1-1; D possibly corresponds to TRBD1 (5 bases). The V gene's germline CDR1 is SQVTM and CDR2 ANQGSEA. Trimming removed 2 bases from V and 4 bases from J, with 8 bases in between. There are 12 residues in the CDR3. CDR3 amino acids: CSVERGSTEAFF. Written as DNA, the CDR3 is TGCAGCGTTGAAAGGGGATCCACTGAAGCTTTCTTT.

Only a few counts were recorded for this clone. V gene TRBV2 combines with J gene TRBJ1-2; 7 nucleotides align to TRBD1. The CDR3 extends over 13 amino acids. The germline gives CDR1 SNHLY, CDR2 FYNNEI. J lost 5 bases, V lost 6 bases, and 6 bases had no gene match. The DNA for the CDR3 is TGTGCCAGCAGGGGGGACAGCGGGTATGGCTACACCTTC. It translates to CASRGDSGYGYTF.

The genes are TRBV19 and TRBJ2-7; tentatively, D is TRBD2 (6 bases). In germline, CDR1 is LNHDA, CDR2 SQIVND (reference sequence). Trimming removed 3 bases from V and 4 bases from J, with 16 bases in between. CDR3 length: 15 amino acids. CDR3 sequence: CASSIFSGRIYEQYF. CDR3 DNA sequence: TGTGCCAGTAGTATTTTTAGCGGACGGATATACGAGCAGTACTTC.

CDR3 sequence: CASSRNRGGKTQYF. The CDR3 DNA reads as TGTGCCAGCAGCCGGAACCGGGGAGGAAAGACCCAGTACTTC. V and J are TRBV3-1 (or the pseudogene TRBV3-2) and TRBJ2-5; the D gene is possibly TRBD2 (6 bases). V gave up 4 bases and J gave up 6 bases, with 15 bases separating them. In germline, CDR1 is LGHDT, CDR2 YNNKEL (reference sequence). The CDR3 consists of 14 residues.

The chain employs TRBV9 and TRBJ1-3; no definite D call. This CDR3 region has 16 residues. The V and J ends lost 0 bases and 1 base respectively, with 11 bases between them. Germline-derived CDR1 and CDR2 are SGDLS and YYNGEE. CDR3 bases: TGTGCCAGCAGCGTAGATAGGAGCCGGTCTGGAAACACCATATATTTT. It translates to CASSVDRSRSGNTIYF.

The chain is built from TRBV11-2 and TRBJ2-5, with 13 bases fitting TRBD2. The CDR3 is 18 residues long. Trimming took 2 bases from V and 4 from J; bases not matched to a gene: 10. CDR1 is SGHAT and CDR2 is FQNNGV in the germline V gene. The CDR3 DNA reads as TGTGCCAGCAGCTTATATTGGGGGACTAGCGGGGTAGGAGAGACCCAGTACTTC. It specifies CASSLYWGTSGVGETQYF.

The gene calls are TRBV5-1 and TRBJ2-1, with TRBD2 as a possible D gene (5 bases). CDR1 SGHRS and CDR2 YFSETQ come from the germline V gene. Between the trimmed V and J ends, which lost 0 bases and 4 bases, there was a span of 11 bases. This CDR3 region has 15 residues. The CDR3 DNA sequence: TGCGCCAGCAGCTTGGTAGCGTTGGCTTACAATGAGCAGTTCTTC. This translates into CASSLVALAYNEQFF.

The genes are TRBV19 and TRBJ2-1; possible D gene TRBD2, 5 bases. This CDR3 has 12 amino acids. Trimming pared 5 bases from V and 9 bases from J, leaving 11 bases between. Germline V CDR1 and CDR2: LNHDA, SQIVND (reference sequence). The CDR3 is CASSLSRGEQFF. The CDR3 nucleotides read TGTGCCAGTAGTCTGTCTCGGGGTGAGCAGTTCTTC. Full variable domain (missing parts from reference TRBV19 and TRBJ2-1): DGGITQSPKYLFRKEGQNVTLSCEQNLNHDAMYWYRQDPGQGLRLIYYSQIVNDFQKGDIAEGYSVSREKKESFPLTVTSAQKNPTAFYLCASSLSRGEQFFGPGTRLTVL.

The chain employs TRBV30 and TRBJ1-2, with a tentative D call TRBD1 (6 bases). There are 12 residues in the CDR3. Germline values: CDR1 GTSNPN, CDR2 SVGIG (reference sequence). The V and J ends lost 3 bases and 8 bases respectively, with 13 bases between them. The CDR3 DNA follows: TGTGCCTGGAGATACAGGGTGAGCGGCTACACCTTC. It yields the protein CAWRYRVSGYTF. The full variable domain, its missing parts supplied by reference TRBV30 and TRBJ1-2, is SQTIHQWPATLVQPVGSPLSLECTVEGTSNPNLYWYRQAAGRGLQLLFYSVGIGQISSEVPQNLSASRPQDRQFILSSKKLLLSDSGFYLCAWRYRVSGYTFGSGTRLTVV.

The genes are TRBV11-2 and TRBJ2-1; D may be TRBD2 (6 bases). Germline assignment: CDR1 SGHAT and CDR2 FQNNGV. This CDR3 comprises 16 residues. Trimming cost V 6 bases and J 8 bases, with 23 bases left between them. CDR3 bases: TGTGCCAGCAGTTGGGCTAGGGCGGGGTATGTCGATGAGCAGTTCTTC. It encodes CASSWARAGYVDEQFF. The full variable domain, completed using reference TRBV11-2 and TRBJ2-1, is EAGVAQSPRYKIIEKRQSVAFWCNPISGHATLYWYQQILGQGPKLLIQFQNNGVVDDSQLPKDRFSAERLKGVDSTLKIQPAKLEDSAVYLCASSWARAGYVDEQFFGPGTRLTVL.

The V and J genes are TRBV24-1 and TRBJ1-1; D is perhaps TRBD1 (6 bases). The germline V and J ends were trimmed by 3 bases and 5 bases, with 12 bases remaining between them. CDR1 is KGHDR, CDR2 SFDVKD, per germline. This CDR3 has 14 residues. The CDR3 sequence: CATSDTGRGTEAFF. DNA of the CDR3: TGTGCCACCAGTGATACAGGGCGAGGAACTGAAGCTTTCTTT.

The genes are TRBV4-3 and TRBJ1-1; perhaps TRBD1 as D (5 bases). CDR1 is LGHNA, CDR2 YSLEER, per germline. V lost 0 bases to trimming and J lost 2 bases, with 19 bases between them. This CDR3 spans 18 amino acids. The CDR3 region has the DNA TGCGCCAGCAGCCAAGACGACAGTGGCCTCACCTCAAACACTGAAGCTTTCTTT. Protein: CASSQDDSGLTSNTEAFF.

V and J are TRBV6-5 and TRBJ2-1, with TRBD2 as a possible D gene (6 bases). Trimming stripped 2 bases from V and 5 bases from J, with 13 bases between. This CDR3 comprises 15 residues. Germline values: CDR1 MNHEY, CDR2 SVGAGI. This chain's CDR3 is CASSYTVGRNNEQFF. CDR3 DNA: TGTGCCAGCAGTTACACCGTCGGGAGAAACAATGAGCAGTTCTTC.